The source of this T cell receptor beta chain is a study of blood T cell repertoires in COVID-19. Study background: Acute and convalescent COVID-19 specimens originated in the United States, Italy and Spain. T cells, B-cell-depleted T cells, or PBMCs provided the cDNA or gDNA that served as material.

As handled by the study authors: It was from reference gene primer amplification that nucleated cell counts were estimated. Assay: immunoSEQ multiplex PCR; the TCRdb copy retains only in-frame clones and omits some. The DNA gave D and trimming, while V, J and clone size come from that table. This sample has 100,000 to 150,000 clones, with about four fifths found just once. CDR1 and CDR2 from the germline V gene are MNHEY and SMNVEV (reference sequence). This CDR3 is built from 13 residues. V shed 6 bases, J shed 2 bases, and the junction held 4 bases outside the gene matches. The receptor was isolated from a man at least 80 years old with active or convalescent COVID-19. This chain connects TRBV27 to TRBJ2-7; 7 bases map to TRBD2. Source material: peripheral blood. The chain's CDR3 is CASSSAGAYEQYF. The CDR3 nucleotides read TGTGCCAGCAGCAGTGCGGGGGCCTACGAGCAGTACTTC.